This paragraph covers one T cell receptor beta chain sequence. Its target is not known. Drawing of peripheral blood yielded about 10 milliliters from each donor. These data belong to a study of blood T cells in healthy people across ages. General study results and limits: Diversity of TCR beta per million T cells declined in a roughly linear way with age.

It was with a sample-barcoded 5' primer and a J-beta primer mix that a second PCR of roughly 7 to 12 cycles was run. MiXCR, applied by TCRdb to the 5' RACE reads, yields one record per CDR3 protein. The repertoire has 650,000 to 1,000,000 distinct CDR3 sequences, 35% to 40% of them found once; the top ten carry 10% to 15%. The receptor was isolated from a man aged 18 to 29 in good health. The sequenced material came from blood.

The CDR3 protein is CASSHGTGESVNMRYF. CDR3 bases: TGCGCCAGCAGCCATGGGACGGGCGAATCGGTAAATATGCGGTATTTT. The chain is built from TRBV4-3 and TRBJ2-3; D could derive from TRBD1 or TRBD2 (5 bases each). Germline V CDR1 and CDR2: LGHNA, YSLEER. V was shortened by 3 bases and J by 14 bases, with 27 bases between the two germline ends. The CDR3 is 16 residues long.